The 17 T cell receptor beta chains below were found in one sample sequenced in a study of cytomegalovirus exposure and HLA in healthy donors. In the PCR, 60 Vbeta and 13 Jbeta primers were used. Clones were sequenced by immunoSEQ multiplex PCR, and TCRdb holds only the in-frame ones, with some missing. The data hold over 150,000 clones, with around 83% observed a single time. The sequenced sample consisted of PBMCs. These TCRs come from a man aged 25 to 45 in good health and CMV-seropositive.

V is TRBV5-6 and J is TRBJ2-3; D perhaps matches TRBD1 (5 bases). The CDR3 is 16 amino acids. Germline CDR1 SGHDT, CDR2 YYEEEE. The V and J ends lost 2 bases and 4 bases respectively, with 17 bases between them. CDR3 amino acids: CASSFVSGIESDTQYF. As DNA, the CDR3 is TGTGCCAGCAGCTTTGTATCAGGGATTGAATCAGATACGCAGTATTTT.

Only one count was recorded for this clone. The chain couples TRBV5-6 to TRBJ1-2, with D unresolved. Germline values: CDR1 SGHDT, CDR2 YYEEEE. V lost 5 bases, J lost 4 bases, and 18 bases lay in between. The CDR3 sequence is 15 residues long. The CDR3, as DNA: TGTGCCAGCAGGGCGTCTCCGTCAGGATTCTATGGCTACACCTTC. It encodes CASRASPSGFYGYTF.

This rearrangement joins TRBV7-2 to TRBJ2-1, with 11 nucleotides matching TRBD2. The CDR3 sequence is 15 residues long. V was clipped by 5 bases and J by 7 bases; unmatched bases: 7. CDR1 and CDR2 from the germline V gene are SGHTA and FQGNSA. CDR3 protein: CASSDTLAGGNEQFF. The CDR3 nucleotides read TGTGCCAGCAGCGACACCTTAGCGGGGGGGAATGAGCAGTTCTTC.

This chain uses TRBV30 with TRBJ1-3; 8 bases are shared with TRBD1. The CDR3 totals 18 residues. Germline assignment: CDR1 GTSNPN and CDR2 SVGIG (reference sequence). V lost 4 bases and J lost 8; bases outside the gene matches: 22. Written as DNA, the CDR3 is TGTGCCTGGAAGAATTATCCAGGGGACAGGCTGTTTCGTGACACCATATATTTT. Its protein is CAWKNYPGDRLFRDTIYF.

The CDR3 sequence: CAISGQGAGEQYF. Written as DNA, the CDR3 is TGTGCCATCAGTGGTCAGGGGGCCGGCGAGCAGTACTTC. The gene calls are TRBV10-3 and TRBJ2-5, with 8 bases fitting TRBD1. The DNA end lines up better with TRBJ2-7; the J call may be wrong. CDR1 is ENHRY and CDR2 is SYGVKD in the germline V gene. The CDR3 sequence is 13 residues long.

This clone was detected only a few times. This same CDR3 is encoded by further DNA sequences in the sample. The chain links TRBV15 to TRBJ2-5; TRBD2 matches at 7 bases. CDR1 and CDR2 from the germline V gene are LNHNV and YYDKDF (reference sequence). Trimming at V came to 0 bases and at J to 3 bases, leaving 1 base not matched to a gene. This CDR3 contains 14 residues. This CDR3 reads CATSRDRGEETQYF. In DNA, the CDR3 is TGTGCCACCAGCAGAGATCGGGGGGAAGAGACCCAGTACTTC.

This chain links TRBV30 with TRBJ2-3; no definite D call. The CDR3 sequence is 13 residues long. Trimming shortened V by 2 bases and J by 6 bases, and 12 bases separated the two germline ends. Looked up from germline, CDR1 is GTSNPN and CDR2 is SVGIG (reference sequence). CDR3 amino acids: CAWSLVRADTQYF. The CDR3 nucleotides read TGTGCCTGGAGTCTCGTCCGAGCGGATACGCAGTATTTT.

This chain connects TRBV5-1 to TRBJ2-1; 7 nucleotides line up with TRBD2. This CDR3 spans 16 amino acids. In germline, CDR1 is SGHRS, CDR2 YFSETQ. V lost 0 bases to trimming and J lost 2 bases; unmatched junction nucleotides: 5. CDR3 amino acids: CASSLAWLAAYNEQFF. The DNA of the CDR3 is TGCGCCAGCAGCTTGGCCTGGCTAGCGGCCTACAATGAGCAGTTCTTC.

The chain recombines TRBV6-5 with TRBJ1-1; D unclear. Trimming removed 2 bases from V and 6 bases from J, with 7 bases in between. This CDR3 region has 12 residues. CDR1 is MNHEY and CDR2 is SVGAGI in the germline V gene. The CDR3 DNA reads as TGTGCCAGCAGTTACGAGTCCTCTGAAGCTTTCTTT. Translation gives CASSYESSEAFF.

This clone appeared once. V is TRBV19 and J is TRBJ2-1, with a weak D call TRBD1 (5 bases). Germline values: CDR1 LNHDA, CDR2 SQIVND (reference sequence). The ends were cut back, 3 bases at V and 0 bases at J, with 15 bases in the middle. The CDR3 is 17 residues long. DNA of the CDR3: TGTGCCAGTAGTATTCTAGGGGCCCAAAGCTCCTACAATGAGCAGTTCTTC. Its translation is CASSILGAQSSYNEQFF. Combining the CDR3 with reference TRBV19 and TRBJ2-1 gives the whole variable domain DGGITQSPKYLFRKEGQNVTLSCEQNLNHDAMYWYRQDPGQGLRLIYYSQIVNDFQKGDIAEGYSVSREKKESFPLTVTSAQKNPTAFYLCASSILGAQSSYNEQFFGPGTRLTVL.

This clone was seen just once. V gene TRBV11-2 combines with J gene TRBJ2-3, with TRBD2 as a possible D gene (7 bases). The CDR3 consists of 15 residues. Trimming left V 3 bases short and J 4 bases short, with 14 bases between. Germline CDR1 and CDR2: SGHAT and FQNNGV. The CDR3 nucleotides read TGTGCCAGCAGCTTCGGCCCCGGGGGGCCAGATACGCAGTATTTT. It codes for CASSFGPGGPDTQYF.

In its sample, this clone was seen once. A read error may account for a junction end that differs from germline. The rearrangement uses TRBV7-9 and TRBJ2-3; TRBD1 is a possible D gene (5 bases). Germline loops: CDR1 SEHNR, CDR2 FQNEAQ (reference sequence). The CDR3 runs to 14 residues. DNA of the CDR3: TGTTCCAGCAGCTTAAGACAGCATCTCGATACGCAGTATTTT. Translation: CSSSLRQHLDTQYF. The full variable domain, with the rest looked up from reference TRBV7-9 and TRBJ2-3, is DTGVSQNPRHKITKRGQNVTFRCDPISEHNRLYWYRQTLGQGPEFLTYFQNEAQLEKSRLLSDRFSAERPKGSFSTLEIQRTEQGDSAMYLCSSSLRQHLDTQYFGPGTRLTVL.

J is TRBJ2-7 and V is TRBV27, with 8 bases that match TRBD1. Unmatched junction bases numbered 11, after V lost 8 bases and J lost 2 bases. Germline lookup yields CDR1 MNHEY and CDR2 SMNVEV (reference sequence). This CDR3 has 15 residues. CDR3 sequence reads: CASPSPDRDTYEQYV. DNA for the CDR3: TGTGCCAGCCCGTCCCCGGACAGGGATACCTACGAGCAGTACGTC.

The DNA of the CDR3 is TGTGCCAGCAGCCTTAGACACCTCACCGGGGAGCTGTTTTTT. Protein: CASSLRHLTGELFF. V is TRBV7-8 and J is TRBJ2-2; no definite D call. This CDR3 has 14 residues. V was shortened by 5 bases and J by 4 bases, with 11 bases between the two germline ends. Per germline, CDR1 SGHVS and CDR2 FQNEAQ.

This clone was observed once. V gene TRBV2 combines with J gene TRBJ2-4; a possible D gene is TRBD1 (6 bases). With 5 bases removed from V and 0 bases from J, the gap between germline ends came to 17 bases. Germline V gene lookup returns CDR1 SNHLY and CDR2 FYNNEI. The CDR3 runs to 17 residues. The CDR3 nucleotides are TGTGCCAGCAGTCCCCGGACAGTCCTACTAGCCAAAAACATTCAGTACTTC. Its translation is CASSPRTVLLAKNIQYF.

V usage is TRBV11-1 and J usage is TRBJ2-7; D is perhaps TRBD2 (6 bases). CDR1 and CDR2 from the germline V gene are SGHAT and FQDESV (reference sequence). V dropped 5 bases and J dropped 2 bases, with 16 bases sitting between them. The CDR3 length is 15 residues. CDR3 residues: CASSQGAGLTYEQYF. For the CDR3, the DNA is TGTGCCAGCAGCCAGGGAGCGGGCCTCACCTACGAGCAGTACTTC.

This chain connects TRBV10-3 to TRBJ2-3, with TRBD2 identical over 7 bases. V lost 6 bases and J lost 1; bases outside the gene matches: 4. The CDR3 covers 14 residues. Germline CDR1 reads ENHRY; CDR2 reads SYGVKD. Written as DNA, the CDR3 is TGTGCCATCAGGTCAAGCGGGGGCACAGATACGCAGTATTTT. This sequence encodes CAIRSSGGTDTQYF.